This T cell receptor (beta chain) appears in the sequencing data of a study of blood T cell repertoires in COVID-19. Some clones are missing from TCRdb's copy, which holds only in-frame ones; the method was immunoSEQ multiplex PCR. The sample shows roughly 240,000 clones, roughly 82% of them seen only once. This CDR3 region has 16 residues. The V and J ends lost 3 bases and 0 bases respectively, with 14 bases between them. Germline CDR1 is LNHNV and CDR2 is YYDKDF (reference sequence). The source is a man aged 40-49 years who had recovered from COVID-19. Source material: peripheral blood. V is TRBV15 and J is TRBJ1-1, with a possible D match to TRBD1 (6 bases). The CDR3 reads CATSSTGRVMNTEAFF. The CDR3 DNA is TGTGCCACCAGCAGTACAGGGAGAGTGATGAACACTGAAGCTTTCTTT.